The next 24 T cell receptor beta chains were all read from a single sample in a study of cytomegalovirus exposure and HLA in healthy donors. PCR primers comprised 60 Vbeta and 13 Jbeta primers. Generated by immunoSEQ multiplex PCR, the TCRdb table keeps only in-frame clones and is missing some. The sample has 210,000 or so clones, 60% to 85% seen once. The sequenced sample was PBMCs. Every receptor here comes from a man aged 35-49 years in good health and CMV-seronegative.

The rearrangement uses TRBV4-1 and TRBJ2-1, with 8 bases lining up with TRBD1. The V and J ends lost 2 bases and 3 bases, in that order; junction bases with no gene match: 9. CDR1 MGHRA and CDR2 YSYEKL come from the germline V gene. The CDR3 consists of 17 residues. The DNA of the CDR3 is TGCGCCAGCAGCCAATACACGGACAGGGATTTCTACAATGAGCAGTTCTTC. Its translation: CASSQYTDRDFYNEQFF.

The CDR3 here is CASSSRTGPAANEKLFF. Written as DNA, the CDR3 is TGTGCCAGCAGTTCCCGGACAGGGCCAGCGGCTAATGAAAAACTGTTTTTT. This rearrangement joins TRBV27 to TRBJ1-4; 8 nucleotides align to TRBD1. This CDR3 is 17 amino acids long. V shed 4 bases and J 3 bases; nucleotides not matched to a gene: 10. Germline V gene lookup returns CDR1 MNHEY and CDR2 SMNVEV (reference sequence).

There are a few counts of this clone. This chain links TRBV7-6 with TRBJ1-6, with D possibly matching TRBD1 (5 bases). The CDR3 totals 14 residues. With 4 bases removed from V and 7 bases from J, the gap between germline ends came to 11 bases. CDR1 and CDR2 (germline): SGHVS, FNYEAQ. The CDR3 DNA follows: TGTGCCAGCAGCTCTGGGGGAGGGAATTCACCCCTCCACTTT. Encoded protein: CASSSGGGNSPLHF.

This clone was seen more than once but under ten times. The chain carries TRBV4-1 and TRBJ2-7; 10 bases match TRBD2. Losses at the gene ends were 2 bases for V and 3 bases for J; bases not matched to a gene: 1. CDR1 and CDR2 from the germline V gene are MGHRA and YSYEKL. The CDR3 runs to 14 residues. This chain's CDR3 is CASSQKREGYEQYF. The CDR3 DNA sequence: TGCGCCAGCAGCCAAAAGCGGGAGGGCTACGAGCAGTACTTC.

The J gene is TRBJ1-3, the V gene TRBV5-1; TRBD1 is a possible D gene (5 bases). There are 15 residues in the CDR3. The V gene lost 4 bases and the J gene lost 0 bases, with 11 bases spanning the gap. Germline assignment: CDR1 SGHRS and CDR2 YFSETQ. This chain's CDR3 is CASSPGEPSGNTIYF. The CDR3 DNA reads TGCGCCAGCAGCCCGGGGGAACCCTCTGGAAACACCATATATTTT.

The rearrangement joins TRBV4-1 to TRBJ2-7, with TRBD1 matching over 8 bases. Germline V gene data show CDR1 as MGHRA and CDR2 as YSYEKL. V lost 4 bases, J lost 0 bases, and 8 bases stayed unmatched. The CDR3 contains 16 residues. CDR3 sequence (DNA): TGCGCCAGCAGCCCCCGGGGGCAGGGGGCCTCCTACGAGCAGTACTTC. It encodes CASSPRGQGASYEQYF.

The chain carries TRBV4-3 and TRBJ2-2; the D is unclear. Trimming stripped 6 bases from V and 0 bases from J, with 8 bases between. CDR3 length equals 14 residues. CDR1 is LGHNA, CDR2 YSLEER, per germline. Here the CDR3 reads CASRFEANTGELFF. The CDR3 nucleotides read TGCGCCAGCAGATTTGAGGCGAACACCGGGGAGCTGTTTTTT.

The gene calls are TRBV5-6 and TRBJ1-3; D is possibly TRBD1 (5 bases). V lost 2 bases and J 0 bases, leaving 12 bases between the germline ends. The germline gives CDR1 SGHDT, CDR2 YYEEEE. This CDR3 contains 16 residues. CDR3 region: CASSFFQGSSGNTIYF. The DNA for the CDR3 is TGTGCCAGCAGCTTCTTCCAGGGAAGCTCTGGAAACACCATATATTTT.

In this sample, this clone turned up once. This rearrangement joins TRBV4-3 to TRBJ1-4, with D unresolved. Trimming took 8 bases from V and 0 from J, leaving 13 bases between them. This CDR3 has 15 residues. CDR1 is LGHNA and CDR2 is YSLEER in the germline V gene. This chain's CDR3 is CASGPQAATNEKLFF. The CDR3 DNA sequence: TGCGCCAGCGGTCCCCAGGCCGCAACTAATGAAAAACTGTTTTTT.

The chain uses TRBV5-4 and TRBJ2-2; 7 positions agree with TRBD1. After removal of 3 bases from V and 6 bases from J, the junction contained 8 bases not matched to a gene. The CDR3 is 15 residues long. In germline, CDR1 is SGHNT, CDR2 YYREEE (reference sequence). CDR3 sequence: CASSSDRVGSGELFF. In nucleotides, the CDR3 is TGTGCCAGCAGCTCAGACAGGGTTGGGTCCGGGGAGCTGTTTTTT.

V and J are TRBV27 and TRBJ2-5; 8 bases fit TRBD2. Trimming took 2 bases from V and 0 from J; bases not matched to a gene: 11. The CDR3 is made up of 18 amino acids. Germline-derived CDR1 and CDR2 are MNHEY and SMNVEV (reference sequence). Written as DNA, the CDR3 is TGTGCCAGCAGTTTAGACGGTCGGGGGGGGCGGTACCAAGAGACCCAGTACTTC. Protein: CASSLDGRGGRYQETQYF.

This chain uses TRBV4-1 with TRBJ2-5, with 7 bases identical to TRBD2. There are 14 residues in the CDR3. Germline trimming cut 6 bases from V and 4 bases from J; bases unmatched to any gene: 8. From germline, CDR1 is MGHRA and CDR2 YSYEKL. The CDR3 loop reads CASRPSGGLETQYF. The DNA for the CDR3 is TGCGCCAGCAGACCTAGCGGAGGGCTAGAGACCCAGTACTTC.

V is TRBV18 and J is TRBJ2-2; weak D call: TRBD2 (6 bases). The CDR3 loop spans 14 amino acids. Trimming left V 3 bases short and J 4 bases short, with 9 bases between. The germline V gene has CDR1 KGHSH and CDR2 LQKENI. The CDR3 DNA sequence: TGTGCCAGCTCACCTACGGAGGGCACCGGGGAGCTGTTTTTT. This codes for CASSPTEGTGELFF. Using reference TRBV18 and TRBJ2-2 for the parts outside the CDR3, the full variable domain is NAGVMQNPRHLVRRRGQEARLRCSPMKGHSHVYWYRQLPEEGLKFMVYLQKENIIDESGMPKERFSAEFPKEGPSILRIQQVVRGDSAAYFCASSPTEGTGELFFGEGSRLTVL.

This clone was seen a few times. Here the CDR3 reads CASSDSEGGGYTF. The CDR3 coding sequence is TGTGCCAGCAGTGACTCTGAGGGTGGGGGCTACACCTTC. The chain uses TRBV2 and TRBJ1-2; D gene ambiguous. The V end lost 3 bases, the J end lost 8 bases, and 13 bases lay between the germline ends. Germline V gene lookup returns CDR1 SNHLY and CDR2 FYNNEI. CDR3 length equals 13 residues.

The rearrangement uses TRBV2 and TRBJ2-2; the D gene is possibly TRBD1 (5 bases). Per germline, CDR1 SNHLY and CDR2 FYNNEI. This CDR3 region has 13 residues. Trimming left V 10 bases short and J 2 bases short, with 11 bases between. CDR3 loop: CATGRENTGELFF. The CDR3 nucleotides read TGTGCCACGGGCAGGGAAAACACCGGGGAGCTGTTTTTT.

In its sample, this clone was seen a few times. The chain combines TRBV12-2 with TRBJ1-4. TRBV12-2 is a pseudogene locus. The CDR3 is made up of 16 amino acids. CDR3 loop: CASRSHHGDYNEKLFF. The CDR3 DNA reads TGTGCAAGTCGCTCCCACCACGGGGACTATAATGAAAAACTGTTTTTT.

V gene TRBV4-3 combines with J gene TRBJ2-3; no clear D gene. The germline V and J ends were trimmed by 3 bases and 6 bases, with 10 bases remaining between them. The CDR3 covers 13 residues. CDR1 is LGHNA, CDR2 YSLEER, per germline. The CDR3 DNA follows: TGCGCCAGCAGCCAGGCCGCCGGGGATACGCAGTATTTT. Its protein is CASSQAAGDTQYF.

The V call is TRBV6-6, the J call TRBJ2-1; 10 bases are shared with TRBD2. The V gene's germline CDR1 is MNHNY and CDR2 SVGAGI (reference sequence). The CDR3 sequence is 14 residues long. Losses at the gene ends were 8 bases for V and 6 bases for J; bases not matched to a gene: 7. The chain's CDR3 is CASGGSGRGNEQFF. The DNA for the CDR3 is TGTGCCAGCGGGGGGAGCGGGAGGGGCAATGAGCAGTTCTTC.

The V call is TRBV2, the J call TRBJ2-7; 7 nucleotides match TRBD1. J was trimmed by 5 bases and V by 6 bases; bases with no gene match: 4. The CDR3 has 12 amino acids. Germline-derived CDR1 and CDR2 are SNHLY and FYNNEI. The CDR3 DNA follows: TGTGCCAGCAGCTGGACAGGAAACGAGCAGTACTTC. Translating it yields CASSWTGNEQYF.

The sample holds a few counts of this clone. This chain connects TRBV29-1 to TRBJ1-2, with D possibly being TRBD1 (5 bases). The V end lost 5 bases, the J end lost 6 bases, and 7 bases lay between the germline ends. Looked up from germline, CDR1 is SQVTM and CDR2 is ANQGSEA. This CDR3 region has 10 residues. CDR3: CSVWGDGYTF. CDR3 sequence (DNA): TGCAGCGTTTGGGGCGATGGCTACACCTTC.

A remark on this clone: Other nucleotide sequences in the sample specify the same CDR3. The genes are TRBV27 and TRBJ2-7; TRBD2 is a possible D gene (5 bases). The CDR3 length is 12 residues. The germline CDR1 and CDR2 sequences are MNHEY and SMNVEV (reference sequence). V was pared by 6 bases and J by 0 bases, with 6 bases between. The CDR3 DNA is TGTGCCAGCAGCCGGGACTCCTACGAGCAGTACTTC. Amino acids: CASSRDSYEQYF.

The chain couples TRBV5-1 to TRBJ1-1; D is perhaps TRBD1 (5 bases). The CDR3 has 14 amino acids. Per the germline V gene, CDR1 is SGHRS and CDR2 is YFSETQ. V was shortened by 0 bases and J by 3 bases, with 9 bases between the two germline ends. The CDR3 sequence is CASSLEGPDTEAFF. The CDR3, as DNA: TGCGCCAGCAGCTTGGAGGGGCCGGACACTGAAGCTTTCTTT.

The DNA of the CDR3 is TGTGCCAGCAGCCGGGATACAGGGGTCCTATCGAATGAGCAGTTCTTC. It yields the protein CASSRDTGVLSNEQFF. The rearrangement uses TRBV14 and TRBJ2-1; 7 bases are a match to TRBD1. The CDR3 sequence is 16 residues long. Germline CDR1 reads SGHDN; CDR2 reads FVKESK. The ends lost 4 bases at V and 7 bases at J; junction bases unmatched: 13.

The chain employs TRBV4-1 and TRBJ2-7, with TRBD1 matching over 8 bases. CDR3 length: 14 residues. The V segment lost 5 bases and the J segment 0 bases; nucleotides outside the gene matches: 3. Germline V gene lookup returns CDR1 MGHRA and CDR2 YSYEKL. CDR3: CASSSTGASYEQYF. CDR3 nucleotides: TGCGCCAGCAGCTCGACAGGGGCCTCCTACGAGCAGTACTTC.